The 26 T cell receptor beta chains reported below all come from one sample, sequenced in a study of T cell responses to AZD1222 COVID-19 vaccine (TCRdb year 2021). Taken with the paper, the label for time point translates to: baseline before first vaccination. The protocol used for the library was the immunoSEQ multiplex PCR assay. In its TCRdb copy, this immuneACCESS table keeps in-frame sequences only and misses some clones. Where compared with another copy, unresolved V genes explain less than half of these, and the others have no known cause. This sample comprises about 110,000 clones, roughly nine tenths of them detected only once. The biggest ten clones account for roughly 4.1% of the sample. The source material was peripheral blood, sampled on day 0 of AZD1222 vaccination. The receptors here all came from an adult in good health.

J is TRBJ2-5 and V is TRBV2, with TRBD2 identical over 13 bases. Germline loops: CDR1 SNHLY, CDR2 FYNNEI. The ends lost 8 bases at V and 0 bases at J; junction bases unmatched: 3. This CDR3 is built from 15 residues. The CDR3 DNA reads TGTGCCAGCCCAGGACTAGCGGGGGACCAAGAGACCCAGTACTTC. Residues: CASPGLAGDQETQYF.

J is TRBJ1-1 and V is TRBV19, with D hard to call. V shed 5 bases and J shed 0 bases, with 16 bases lying between them. The germline CDR1 and CDR2 sequences are LNHDA and SQIVND (reference sequence). The length of the CDR3 is 16 residues. In DNA, the CDR3 is TGTGCCAGTAGTCCCTCGAGAGGAAACATGAACACTGAAGCTTTCTTT. Translation: CASSPSRGNMNTEAFF.

This clone was counted between two and nine times. The chain couples TRBV4-1 to TRBJ2-7, with TRBD2 matching 9 bases. CDR1 MGHRA and CDR2 YSYEKL come from the germline V gene. J was trimmed by 7 bases and V by 1 base; bases with no gene match: 8. The CDR3 contains 15 residues. The CDR3 bases are TGCGCCAGCAGCCAAGCTAGCGGGGTAACTAGGGAGCAGTACTTC. Amino acid sequence: CASSQASGVTREQYF.

The chain is built from TRBV5-4 and TRBJ1-2; D gene ambiguous. V was cut by 3 bases and J by 3 bases, with 6 bases left in between. The CDR3 runs to 12 residues. The V gene's germline CDR1 is SGHNT and CDR2 YYREEE (reference sequence). The DNA for the CDR3 is TGTGCCAGCAGCTCCGACTACTATGGCTACACCTTC. Its translation is CASSSDYYGYTF.

The chain has TRBV11-2 and TRBJ2-7; 8 bases align to TRBD2. The germline gives CDR1 SGHAT, CDR2 FQNNGV. V trimming: 6 bases; J trimming: 5 bases; junction bases outside the gene matches: 6. CDR3 length: 13 amino acids. In DNA form, the CDR3 reads TGTGCCAGCAGACCTGGACTAGCCCACGAGCAGTACTTC. Residues: CASRPGLAHEQYF. Variable domain in full (rest from reference TRBV11-2 and TRBJ2-7): EAGVAQSPRYKIIEKRQSVAFWCNPISGHATLYWYQQILGQGPKLLIQFQNNGVVDDSQLPKDRFSAERLKGVDSTLKIQPAKLEDSAVYLCASRPGLAHEQYFGPGTRLTVT.

The genes are TRBV6-6 and TRBJ2-7, with D maybe TRBD2 (6 bases). This CDR3 comprises 15 residues. Germline V gene sequence: CDR1 MNHNY, CDR2 SVGAGI (reference sequence). V was shortened by 5 bases and J by 5 bases, with 19 bases between the two germline ends. CDR3 amino acids: CASSPRGGKGNEQYF. The CDR3 coding sequence is TGTGCCAGCAGTCCCCGTGGCGGGAAGGGGAACGAGCAGTACTTC.

Note on this clone: Other DNA sequences in this sample translate to the same CDR3. The chain is built from TRBV12-3 or TRBV12-4 and TRBJ2-7, with TRBD1 matching 10 bases. The CDR3 is 13 amino acids. J lost 4 bases, V lost 6 bases, and 3 bases had no gene match. CDR3 nucleotides: TGTGCCAGCAGCCGGGACAGGGGATACGAGCAGTACTTC. Translation: CASSRDRGYEQYF.

This chain links TRBV19 with TRBJ2-6; no clear D. V was clipped by 4 bases and J by 0 bases, with 7 bases between them. This CDR3 is 15 amino acids long. Germline values: CDR1 LNHDA, CDR2 SQIVND (reference sequence). The CDR3 DNA reads as TGTGCCAGTAGTACTTATCTCTCTGGGGCCAACGTCCTGACTTTC. This codes for CASSTYLSGANVLTF.

The chain recombines TRBV28 with TRBJ1-5, with D perhaps matching TRBD1 (6 bases). V lost 10 bases to trimming and J lost 2 bases, with 18 bases between them. CDR3 size: 15 residues. Germline V CDR1 and CDR2: MDHEN, SYDVKM. The CDR3, as DNA: TGTGCCATCCTGAAACAGGGCTTGGGCAATCAGCCCCAGCATTTT. This gives the protein CAILKQGLGNQPQHF.

The V gene is TRBV7-2, the J gene TRBJ1-2; 11 bases match TRBD1. Per the germline V gene, CDR1 is SGHTA and CDR2 is FQGNSA. The CDR3 consists of 16 residues. Trimming at V came to 4 bases and at J to 5 bases, leaving 9 bases not matched to a gene. In DNA form, the CDR3 reads TGTGCCAGCAGCTCAACAGGACAGGGGGCCTTTTATGGCTACACCTTC. It yields the protein CASSSTGQGAFYGYTF.

The genes are TRBV5-6 and TRBJ2-3; unclear D gene. V lost 1 base, J lost 4 bases, and 4 bases lay in between. This CDR3 region has 12 residues. Germline CDR1 SGHDT, CDR2 YYEEEE. In DNA, the CDR3 is TGTGCCAGCAGCTTGTCCGCAGATACGCAGTATTTT. Translating it yields CASSLSADTQYF.

The chain is built from TRBV27 and TRBJ1-6; possibly TRBD1 for D (5 bases). The CDR3 length is 15 residues. The V end was cut by 5 bases, the J end by 8 bases, with 16 bases between. From germline, CDR1 is MNHEY and CDR2 SMNVEV (reference sequence). CDR3 sequence: CASSPTPDKYSPLHF. The CDR3 DNA sequence: TGTGCCAGCAGTCCGACCCCGGACAAATATTCACCCCTCCACTTT.

The rearrangement joins TRBV12-3 or TRBV12-4 to TRBJ1-1; D gene uncertain. Trimming took 2 bases from V and 6 from J, leaving 7 bases between them. CDR3 length equals 12 residues. The CDR3 here is CASSLFFSEAFF. Written as DNA, the CDR3 is TGTGCCAGCAGTTTATTTTTTTCTGAAGCTTTCTTT.

This chain uses TRBV7-6 with TRBJ1-1; D call uncertain. Per germline, CDR1 SGHVS and CDR2 FNYEAQ. The germline V and J ends were trimmed by 4 bases and 1 base, with 7 bases remaining between them. The CDR3 consists of 13 residues. The CDR3 loop reads CASSYGQNTEAFF. The CDR3, as DNA: TGTGCCAGCAGCTACGGCCAGAACACTGAAGCTTTCTTT. Filled out from reference TRBV7-6 and TRBJ1-1, the complete variable domain reads GAGVSQSPRYKVTKRGQDVALRCDPISGHVSLYWYRQALGQGPEFLTYFNYEAQQDKSGLPNDRFSAERPEGSISTLTIQRTEQRDSAMYRCASSYGQNTEAFFGQGTRLTVV.

The rearrangement uses TRBV5-1 and TRBJ2-1; D may be TRBD2 (5 bases). The V end lost 4 bases, the J end lost 0 bases, and 11 bases lay between the germline ends. The CDR3 has 15 amino acids. Germline V gene sequence: CDR1 SGHRS, CDR2 YFSETQ. CDR3 DNA: TGCGCCAGCAGCCCCACGGGGAGCTCCTACAATGAGCAGTTCTTC. This gives the protein CASSPTGSSYNEQFF. Based on the CDR3 plus reference TRBV5-1 and TRBJ2-1, the full variable domain is KAGVTQTPRYLIKTRGQQVTLSCSPISGHRSVSWYQQTPGQGLQFLFEYFSETQRNKGNFPGRFSGRQFSNSRSEMNVSTLELGDSALYLCASSPTGSSYNEQFFGPGTRLTVL.

The rearrangement joins TRBV5-8 to TRBJ2-7, with 9 bases that match TRBD2. Germline V gene lookup returns CDR1 SGHTS and CDR2 YDEGEE. The J segment lost 3 bases and the V segment lost 4 bases, leaving 5 bases of the junction unmatched. The CDR3 has 14 residues. CDR3 bases: TGTGCCAGCAGCCGTAGCGGGGGTTTCTACGAGCAGTACTTC. Translation gives CASSRSGGFYEQYF. The full variable domain, with the rest looked up from reference TRBV5-8 and TRBJ2-7, is EAGVTQSPTHLIKTRGQQATLRCSPISGHTSVYWYQQALGLGLQFLLWYDEGEERNRGNFPPRFSGRQFPNYSSELNVNALELEDSALYLCASSRSGGFYEQYFGPGTRLTVT.

This clone has only a few counts. The chain couples TRBV27 to TRBJ1-1; TRBD1 is a possible D gene (6 bases). Germline CDR1 is MNHEY and CDR2 is SMNVEV (reference sequence). The CDR3 spans 14 residues. Trimming cost V 4 bases and J 2 bases, with 11 bases left between them. The CDR3 loop reads CASSSDSFNTEAFF. For the CDR3, the DNA is TGTGCCAGCAGTTCGGACAGTTTTAACACTGAAGCTTTCTTT.

The V and J genes are TRBV12-3 or TRBV12-4 and TRBJ1-6; no clear D gene. CDR3 length: 12 amino acids. V lost 5 bases to trimming and J lost 6 bases, with 5 bases between them. The CDR3 coding sequence is TGTGCCAGCAGTCGGTCTAATTCACCCCTCCACTTT. It codes for CASSRSNSPLHF.

V is TRBV28 and J is TRBJ1-1; 7 bases match TRBD1. CDR1 is MDHEN and CDR2 is SYDVKM in the germline V gene. V dropped 4 bases and J dropped 5; count of bases not matched to a gene: 10. The length of the CDR3 is 15 residues. CDR3 residues: CASSWATGRTTEAFF. Here the CDR3 DNA reads TGTGCCAGCAGTTGGGCGACAGGGAGGACTACTGAAGCTTTCTTT.

V usage is TRBV2 and J usage is TRBJ1-2; D is unresolved. Trimming took off 2 bases at V and 1 base at J, with 8 bases between the two ends. Germline CDR1 and CDR2: SNHLY and FYNNEI. The CDR3 runs 14 residues. The CDR3 reads CASSESAVNYGYTF. For the CDR3, the DNA is TGTGCCAGCAGTGAAAGTGCTGTTAACTATGGCTACACCTTC.

The chain is built from TRBV19 and TRBJ2-6; D may be TRBD2 (6 bases). The germline V gene encodes CDR1 LNHDA and CDR2 SQIVND (reference sequence). V was shortened by 6 bases and J by 2 bases, with 8 bases between the two germline ends. This CDR3 is 14 amino acids long. CDR3 nucleotides: TGTGCCAGTAGGGAGGGACCTGGGGCCAACGTCCTGACTTTC. As protein: CASREGPGANVLTF.

This sequence joins TRBV27 and TRBJ2-1, with 8 bases lining up with TRBD2. Unmatched junction bases numbered 8, after V lost 3 bases and J lost 4 bases. This CDR3 spans 16 amino acids. In germline, CDR1 is MNHEY, CDR2 SMNVEV (reference sequence). CDR3 protein: CASSFPGGSGYNEQFF. CDR3 DNA: TGTGCCAGCAGTTTCCCGGGAGGGAGCGGGTACAATGAGCAGTTCTTC.

The rearrangement links TRBV5-6 to TRBJ2-1; 7 positions agree with TRBD1. Germline assignment: CDR1 SGHDT and CDR2 YYEEEE. V lost 3 bases, J lost 5 bases, and 8 bases stayed unmatched. CDR3 size: 15 residues. CDR3 nucleotides: TGTGCCAGCAGCTACAGGGGAACTTTCAACAATGAGCAGTTCTTC. It specifies CASSYRGTFNNEQFF.

This rearrangement joins TRBV30 to TRBJ2-7; a weak D match, TRBD1 (5 bases). This CDR3 comprises 16 residues. Germline V gene data show CDR1 as GTSNPN and CDR2 as SVGIG (reference sequence). V was shortened by 0 bases and J by 3 bases, with 18 bases between the two germline ends. In nucleotides, the CDR3 is TGTGCCTGGAGTGTAATCCCCTTAGACAGACGCTACGAGCAGTACTTC. Amino acids: CAWSVIPLDRRYEQYF.

The chain has TRBV20-1 and TRBJ1-5; D remains ambiguous. This CDR3 contains 14 residues. Germline V lookup: CDR1 DFQATT, CDR2 SNEGSKA (reference sequence). Trimming removed 3 bases from V and 4 bases from J, with 13 bases in between. CDR3 nucleotides: TGCAGTGCTAGTAAGGGTTCTGGAAATCAGCCCCAGCATTTT. Amino acid sequence: CSASKGSGNQPQHF.

This sequence joins TRBV3-1 (or the pseudogene TRBV3-2) and TRBJ2-7, with TRBD1 matching over 8 bases. The length of the CDR3 is 14 residues. Trimming took 5 bases from V and 2 from J; bases not matched to a gene: 5. Per the germline V gene, CDR1 is LGHDT and CDR2 is YNNKEL (reference sequence). The CDR3 is CASSTGQGTYEQYF. CDR3 in DNA: TGTGCCAGCAGCACCGGACAGGGAACCTACGAGCAGTACTTC.